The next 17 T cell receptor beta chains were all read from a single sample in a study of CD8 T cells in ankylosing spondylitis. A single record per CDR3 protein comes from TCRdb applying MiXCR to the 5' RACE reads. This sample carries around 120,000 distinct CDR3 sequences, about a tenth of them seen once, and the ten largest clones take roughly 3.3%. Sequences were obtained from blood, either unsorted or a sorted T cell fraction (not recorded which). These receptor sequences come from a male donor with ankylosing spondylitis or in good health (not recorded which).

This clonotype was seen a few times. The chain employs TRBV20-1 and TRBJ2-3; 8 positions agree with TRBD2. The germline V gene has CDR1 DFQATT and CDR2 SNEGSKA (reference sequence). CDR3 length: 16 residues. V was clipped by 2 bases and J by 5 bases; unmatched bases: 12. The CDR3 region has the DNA TGCAGTGCTAGACCACGCACAGCGGGAGCTATAGATACGCAGTATTTT. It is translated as CSARPRTAGAIDTQYF.

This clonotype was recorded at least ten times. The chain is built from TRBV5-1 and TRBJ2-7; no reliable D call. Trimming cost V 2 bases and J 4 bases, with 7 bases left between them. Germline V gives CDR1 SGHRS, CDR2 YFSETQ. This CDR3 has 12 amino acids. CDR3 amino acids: CASSLQHYEQYF. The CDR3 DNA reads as TGCGCCAGCAGCTTACAGCATTACGAGCAGTACTTC.

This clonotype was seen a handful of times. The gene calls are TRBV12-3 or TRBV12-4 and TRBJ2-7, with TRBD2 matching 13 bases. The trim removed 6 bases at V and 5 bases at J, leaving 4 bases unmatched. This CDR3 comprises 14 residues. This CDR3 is CASSSTSGRDEQYF. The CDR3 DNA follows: TGTGCCAGCAGCTCAACTAGCGGGAGGGACGAGCAGTACTTC.

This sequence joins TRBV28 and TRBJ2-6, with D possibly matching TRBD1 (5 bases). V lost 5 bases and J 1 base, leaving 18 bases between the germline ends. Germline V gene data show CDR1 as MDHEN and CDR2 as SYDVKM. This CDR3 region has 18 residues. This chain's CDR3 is CASSHASRRVSGANVLTF. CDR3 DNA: TGTGCCAGCAGTCACGCATCACGCAGGGTGTCTGGGGCCAACGTCCTGACTTTC.

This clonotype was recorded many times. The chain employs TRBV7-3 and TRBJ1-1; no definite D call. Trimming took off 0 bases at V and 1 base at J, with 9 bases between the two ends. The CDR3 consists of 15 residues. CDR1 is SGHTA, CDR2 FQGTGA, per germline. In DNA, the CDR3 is TGTGCCAGCAGCTTAACCTGGGTCTCGAACACTGAAGCTTTCTTT. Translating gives CASSLTWVSNTEAFF.

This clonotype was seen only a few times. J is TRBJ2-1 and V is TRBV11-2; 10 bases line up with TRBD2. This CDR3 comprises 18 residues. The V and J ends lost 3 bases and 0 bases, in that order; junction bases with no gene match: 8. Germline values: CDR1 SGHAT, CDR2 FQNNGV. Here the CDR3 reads CASSFPSGSWSSYNEQFF. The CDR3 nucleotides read TGTGCCAGCAGCTTCCCTAGCGGGAGTTGGAGCTCCTACAATGAGCAGTTCTTC.

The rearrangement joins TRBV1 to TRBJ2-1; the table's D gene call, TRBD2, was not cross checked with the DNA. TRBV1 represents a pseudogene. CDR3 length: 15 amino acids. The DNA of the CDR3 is TGTACCAGCAGCTTCGAGACTAGCGGGTACAATGAGCAGTTCTTC. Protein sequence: CTSSFETSGYNEQFF.

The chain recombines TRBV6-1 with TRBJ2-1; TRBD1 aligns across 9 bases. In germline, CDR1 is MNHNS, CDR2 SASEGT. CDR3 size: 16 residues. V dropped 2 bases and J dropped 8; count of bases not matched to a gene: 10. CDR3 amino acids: CASSERDRVQIDEQFF. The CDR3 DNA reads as TGTGCCAGCAGTGAACGGGACAGGGTCCAAATCGATGAGCAGTTCTTC.

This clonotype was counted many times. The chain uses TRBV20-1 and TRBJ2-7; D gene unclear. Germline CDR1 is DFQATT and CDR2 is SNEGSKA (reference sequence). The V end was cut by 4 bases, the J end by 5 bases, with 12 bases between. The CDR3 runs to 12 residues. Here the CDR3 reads CSATGRINEQYF. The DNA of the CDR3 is TGCAGTGCTACCGGACGCATCAACGAGCAGTACTTC.

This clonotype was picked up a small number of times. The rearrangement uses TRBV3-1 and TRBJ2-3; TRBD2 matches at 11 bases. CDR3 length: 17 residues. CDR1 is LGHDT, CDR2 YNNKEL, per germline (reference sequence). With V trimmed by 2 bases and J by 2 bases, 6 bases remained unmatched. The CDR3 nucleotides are TGTGCCAGCAGCCAAATGGGACTAGCGGATTACACAGATACGCAGTATTTT. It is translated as CASSQMGLADYTDTQYF.

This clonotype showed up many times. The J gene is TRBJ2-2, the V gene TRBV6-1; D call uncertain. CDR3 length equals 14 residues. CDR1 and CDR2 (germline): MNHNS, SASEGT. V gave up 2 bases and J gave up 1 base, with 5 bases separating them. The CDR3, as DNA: TGTGCCAGCAGTGAAATCTGGAACACCGGGGAGCTGTTTTTT. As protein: CASSEIWNTGELFF.

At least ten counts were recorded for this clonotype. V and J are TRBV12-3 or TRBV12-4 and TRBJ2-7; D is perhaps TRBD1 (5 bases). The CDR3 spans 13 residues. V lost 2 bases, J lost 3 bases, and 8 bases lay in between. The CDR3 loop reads CASSLRTNYEQYF. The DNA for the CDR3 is TGTGCCAGCAGTTTAAGGACAAACTACGAGCAGTACTTC.

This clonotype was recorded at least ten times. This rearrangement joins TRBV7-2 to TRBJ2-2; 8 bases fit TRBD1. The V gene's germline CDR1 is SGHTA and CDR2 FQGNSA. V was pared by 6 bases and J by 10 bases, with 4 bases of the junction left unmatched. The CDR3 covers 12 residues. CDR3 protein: CASSQDREELFF. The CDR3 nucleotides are TGTGCCAGCAGTCAGGACAGGGAGGAGCTGTTTTTT.

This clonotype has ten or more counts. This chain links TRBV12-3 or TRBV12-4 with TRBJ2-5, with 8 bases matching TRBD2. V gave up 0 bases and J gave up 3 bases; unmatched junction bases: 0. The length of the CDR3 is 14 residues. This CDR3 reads CASSLATSEETQYF. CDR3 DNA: TGTGCCAGCAGTTTAGCGACTAGCGAAGAGACCCAGTACTTC.

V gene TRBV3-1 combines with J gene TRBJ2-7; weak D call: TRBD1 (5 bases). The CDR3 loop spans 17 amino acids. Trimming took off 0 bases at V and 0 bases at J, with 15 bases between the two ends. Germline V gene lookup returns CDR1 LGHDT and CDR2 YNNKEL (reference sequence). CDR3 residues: CASSQDPGRASSYEQYF. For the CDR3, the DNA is TGTGCCAGCAGCCAAGATCCAGGCAGGGCAAGCTCCTACGAGCAGTACTTC.

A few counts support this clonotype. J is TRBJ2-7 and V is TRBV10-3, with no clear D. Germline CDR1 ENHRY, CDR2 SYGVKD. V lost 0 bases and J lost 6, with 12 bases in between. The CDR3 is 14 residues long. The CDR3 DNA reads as TGTGCCATCAGTGAGTCGATGTTAGAAGGCGAGCAGTACTTC. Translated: CAISESMLEGEQYF.

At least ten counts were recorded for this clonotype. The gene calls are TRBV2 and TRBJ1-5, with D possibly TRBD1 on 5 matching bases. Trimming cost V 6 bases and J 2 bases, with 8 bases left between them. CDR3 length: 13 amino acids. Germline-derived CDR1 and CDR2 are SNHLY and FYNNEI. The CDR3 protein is CASSQGGNQPQHF. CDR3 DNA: TGTGCCAGCAGCCAGGGAGGCAATCAGCCCCAGCATTTT.